Listed below are T cell receptor beta chains from one sample, sequenced in a study of cytomegalovirus exposure and HLA in healthy donors. Produced via immunoSEQ multiplex PCR; TCRdb's table is partial and in-frame only. The sample lists more than 150,000 clones, more than 75% seen once, with 2.5% to 3% in the top ten. The sequenced sample was PBMCs. These receptors were taken from a young man in good health and CMV-seronegative. Both conserved end residues are part of each CDR3. A D gene is named only where the DNA matches it firmly. The listing skips clone size in some rows; elsewhere it reads once, few, many or a size class.

v_gene	abundance	d_gene	j_gene	CDR3nt	CDR3aa
TRBV7-9	once	.	TRBJ1-2	TGTGCCAGCAGCTTATATGAGACAGACTATGGCTACACCTTC	CASSLYETDYGYTF
TRBV5-1	.	.	TRBJ1-2	TGCGCCAGCAGCCCGCGGGGTAGGATAGAGGACTATGGCTACACCTTC	CASSPRGRIEDYGYTF
TRBV7-9	.	.	TRBJ2-1	TGTGCCAGCAGCGACGGGAACTCGGATGAGCAGTTCTTC	CASSDGNSDEQFF
TRBV11-2	once	TRBD2	TRBJ2-7	TGTGCCAGCAGCTTAATCCGGCTAGCGGGAGGGCCCCACCCCTACGAGCAGTACTTC	CASSLIRLAGGPHPYEQYF
TRBV5-1	.	.	TRBJ1-1	TGCGCCAGCAGGCCCGGGCAGGGGCTCGGCACTGAAGCTTTCTTT	CASRPGQGLGTEAFF
TRBV6-5	many	TRBD2	TRBJ2-1	TGTGCCAGCAGCCTCGGGCTAGCGGGAGCAAATGAGCAGTTCTTC	CASSLGLAGANEQFF
TRBV7-9	.	.	TRBJ2-3	TGTGCCAGCAGCTTATCAGGATCCCCTATTACTCATACGCAGTATTTT	CASSLSGSPITHTQYF
TRBV7-2	.	TRBD2	TRBJ2-1	TGTGCCAGCAGCTTCGGCGGGGGGTCCAACTACAATGAGCAGTTCTTC	CASSFGGGSNYNEQFF
TRBV28	few	TRBD1	TRBJ2-2	TGTGCCAGCAGTGACCGGGACAGGGTGGTCGAGGAGCTGTTTTTT	CASSDRDRVVEELFF
TRBV5-1	.	.	TRBJ2-3	TGCGCCAGCAGCTTGGTGACTATGTCTAGCACAGATACGCAGTATTTT	CASSLVTMSSTDTQYF
TRBV5-1	.	.	TRBJ2-3	TGCGCCAGCAGCTTGGAGTCCGGAGGGACAGATACGCAGTATTTT	CASSLESGGTDTQYF
TRBV4-2	.	TRBD2	TRBJ2-3	TGTGCCAGCAGCCAAGGGGGGGGTAGCACAGATACGCAGTATTTT	CASSQGGGSTDTQYF
TRBV7-8	.	TRBD1	TRBJ1-2	TGTGCCAGCAGCTTCGGAGGGGGCAACTATGGCTACACCTTC	CASSFGGGNYGYTF
TRBV5-6	.	TRBD2	TRBJ2-2	TGTGCCAGCAGCTTGTTCCGCACTAGCGGGGCCACCGGGGAGCTGTTTTTT	CASSLFRTSGATGELFF
TRBV18	.	TRBD1	TRBJ1-2	TGTGCCAGCTCACCCGGGACAGGGGCCCTTGGCTACACCTTC	CASSPGTGALGYTF
TRBV6-5	.	TRBD1	TRBJ2-7	TGTGCCAGCAGTTACTCACAGGGGCCCTACGAGCAGTACTTC	CASSYSQGPYEQYF
TRBV7-9	.	.	TRBJ2-2	TGTGCCAGCAGCTTTTGGGAAGGAGGGACCGGGGAGCTGTTTTTT	CASSFWEGGTGELFF
TRBV29-1	.	.	TRBJ1-1	TGCAGCGTTGAATTCAGTACTGAAGCTTTCTTT	CSVEFSTEAFF
TRBV28	few	TRBD2	TRBJ2-1	TGTGCCAGCAGTTTATGCATAAACTCATCGCCGAGGACTAGCGGGAGAATTGAGTGTGAGCAGTTCTTC	CASSLCINSSPRTSGRIECEQFF
TRBV19	few	.	TRBJ1-1	TGTGCCAGTAGTACGAGAGAGGCTGAAGCTTTCTTT	CASSTREAEAFF
TRBV29-1	.	TRBD1	TRBJ1-1	TGCAGCGCCCTAGGGGGCCCCTATTGGGCTTTCTTT	CSALGGPYWAFF